This T cell receptor (beta chain) is drawn from a study of blood T cell repertoires in COVID-19. As for the study in general: Samples representing acute and convalescent COVID-19 were sourced from the United States, Italy and Spain.

With 5 bases removed from V and 0 bases from J, the gap between germline ends came to 8 bases. This CDR3 has 13 amino acids. Per the germline V gene, CDR1 is LNHDA and CDR2 is SQIVND (reference sequence). In the original workflow: Estimation of nucleated cell counts relied on the amplification of reference gene primers. Clones were read by immunoSEQ multiplex PCR, and TCRdb kept only the in-frame ones, dropping some. V and J calls and clone size are given by that table; D and trimming were obtained from the DNA. Among some 120,000 clones listed, 88% were seen once. This clone was found once. The TCR originated in a man aged 50-59 years with acute or convalescent COVID-19. The chain combines TRBV19 with TRBJ2-7; D is uncertain. Source material: peripheral blood. The DNA of the CDR3 is TGTGCCAGTAGTCACAGCCCCTCCTACGAGCAGTACTTC. Translating gives CASSHSPSYEQYF.